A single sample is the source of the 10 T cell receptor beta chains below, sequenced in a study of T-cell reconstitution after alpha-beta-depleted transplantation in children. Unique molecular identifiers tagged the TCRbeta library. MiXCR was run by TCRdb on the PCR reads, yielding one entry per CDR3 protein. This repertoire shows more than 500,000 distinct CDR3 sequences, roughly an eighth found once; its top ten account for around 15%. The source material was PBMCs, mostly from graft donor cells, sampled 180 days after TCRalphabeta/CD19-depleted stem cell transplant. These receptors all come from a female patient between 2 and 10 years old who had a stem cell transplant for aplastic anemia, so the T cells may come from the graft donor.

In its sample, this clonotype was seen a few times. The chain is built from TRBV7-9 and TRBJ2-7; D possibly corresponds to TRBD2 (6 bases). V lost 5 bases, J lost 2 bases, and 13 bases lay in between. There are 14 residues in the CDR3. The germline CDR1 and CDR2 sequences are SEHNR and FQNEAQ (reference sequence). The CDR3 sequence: CASSHRDSAYEQYF. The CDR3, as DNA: TGTGCCAGCAGCCACCGGGACTCCGCCTACGAGCAGTACTTC.

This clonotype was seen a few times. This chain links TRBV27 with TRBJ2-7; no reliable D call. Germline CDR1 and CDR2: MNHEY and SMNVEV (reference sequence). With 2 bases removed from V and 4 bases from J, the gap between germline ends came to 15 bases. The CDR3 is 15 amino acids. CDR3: CASSLNAHFLYEQYF. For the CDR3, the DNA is TGTGCCAGCAGTTTAAACGCACACTTCCTATACGAGCAGTACTTC.

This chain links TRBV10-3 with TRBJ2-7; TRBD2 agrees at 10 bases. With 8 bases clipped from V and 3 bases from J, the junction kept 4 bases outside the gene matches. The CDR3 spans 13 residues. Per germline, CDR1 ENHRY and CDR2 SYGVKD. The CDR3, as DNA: TGTGCCATCTGCCCTAGCGGGAGCTACGAGCAGTACTTC. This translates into CAICPSGSYEQYF.

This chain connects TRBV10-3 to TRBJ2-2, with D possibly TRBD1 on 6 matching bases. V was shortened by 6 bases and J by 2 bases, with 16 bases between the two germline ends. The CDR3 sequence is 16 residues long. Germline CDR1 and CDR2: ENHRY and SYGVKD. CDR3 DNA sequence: TGTGCCATCAGGACGACAGGCACCCTTAACACCGGGGAGCTGTTTTTT. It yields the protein CAIRTTGTLNTGELFF.

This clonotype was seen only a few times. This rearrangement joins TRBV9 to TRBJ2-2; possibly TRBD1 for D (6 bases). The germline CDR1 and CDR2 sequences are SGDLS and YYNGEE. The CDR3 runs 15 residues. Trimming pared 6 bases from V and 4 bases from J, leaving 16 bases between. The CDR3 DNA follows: TGTGCCAGCAATAAGGGCCCAGGGGTCACCGGGGAGCTGTTTTTT. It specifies CASNKGPGVTGELFF.

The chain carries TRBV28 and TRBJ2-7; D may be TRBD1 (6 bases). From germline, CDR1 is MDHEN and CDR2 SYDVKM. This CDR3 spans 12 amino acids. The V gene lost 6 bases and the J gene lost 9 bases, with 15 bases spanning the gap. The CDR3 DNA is TGTGCCAGCAGAGCACAGGGTGATGGGCAGTACTTC. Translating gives CASRAQGDGQYF.

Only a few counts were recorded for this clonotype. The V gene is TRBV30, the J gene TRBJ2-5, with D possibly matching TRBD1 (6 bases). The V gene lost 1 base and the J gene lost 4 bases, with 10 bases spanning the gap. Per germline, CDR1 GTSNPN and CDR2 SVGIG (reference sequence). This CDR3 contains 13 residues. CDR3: CAWSGGLRETQYF. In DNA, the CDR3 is TGTGCCTGGAGTGGGGGGCTGAGAGAGACCCAGTACTTC.

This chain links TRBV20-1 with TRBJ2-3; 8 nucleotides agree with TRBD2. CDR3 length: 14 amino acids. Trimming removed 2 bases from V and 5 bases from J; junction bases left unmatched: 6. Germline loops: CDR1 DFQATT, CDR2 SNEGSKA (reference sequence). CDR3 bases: TGCAGTGCTAGAAGTAGCGGGATCGTAGATACGCAGTATTTT. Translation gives CSARSSGIVDTQYF.

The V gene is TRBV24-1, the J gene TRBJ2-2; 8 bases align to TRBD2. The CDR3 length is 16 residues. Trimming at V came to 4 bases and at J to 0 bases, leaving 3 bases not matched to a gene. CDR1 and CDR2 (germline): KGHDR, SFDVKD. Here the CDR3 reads CATSDVGLANTGELFF. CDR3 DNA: TGTGCCACCAGTGACGTGGGACTAGCGAACACCGGGGAGCTGTTTTTT.

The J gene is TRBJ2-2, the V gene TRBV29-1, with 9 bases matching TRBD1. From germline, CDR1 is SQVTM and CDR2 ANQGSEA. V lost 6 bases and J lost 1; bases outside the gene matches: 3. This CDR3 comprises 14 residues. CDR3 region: CSVRTGVNTGELFF. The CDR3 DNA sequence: TGCAGCGTGAGGACAGGGGTGAACACCGGGGAGCTGTTTTTT.